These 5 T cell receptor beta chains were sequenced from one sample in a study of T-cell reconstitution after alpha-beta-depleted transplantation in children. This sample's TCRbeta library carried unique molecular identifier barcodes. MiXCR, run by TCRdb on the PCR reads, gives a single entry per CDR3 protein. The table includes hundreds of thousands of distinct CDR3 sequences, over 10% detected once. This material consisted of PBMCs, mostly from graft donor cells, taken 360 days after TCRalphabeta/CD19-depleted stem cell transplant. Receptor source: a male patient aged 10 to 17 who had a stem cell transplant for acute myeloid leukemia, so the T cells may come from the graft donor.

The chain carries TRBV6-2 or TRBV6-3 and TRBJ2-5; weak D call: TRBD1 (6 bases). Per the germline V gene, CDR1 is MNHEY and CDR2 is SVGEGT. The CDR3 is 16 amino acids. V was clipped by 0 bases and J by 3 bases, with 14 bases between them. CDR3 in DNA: TGTGCCAGCAGTTACTCGATCGGGACACCCAAAGAGACCCAGTACTTC. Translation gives CASSYSIGTPKETQYF.

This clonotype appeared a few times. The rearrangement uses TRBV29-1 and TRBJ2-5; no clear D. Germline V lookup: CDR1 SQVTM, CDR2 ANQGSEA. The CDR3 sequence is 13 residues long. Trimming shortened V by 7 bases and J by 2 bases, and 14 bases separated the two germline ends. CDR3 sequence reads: CSDGRRLQETQYF. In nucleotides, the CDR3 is TGCAGCGACGGACGGCGCCTTCAAGAGACCCAGTACTTC.

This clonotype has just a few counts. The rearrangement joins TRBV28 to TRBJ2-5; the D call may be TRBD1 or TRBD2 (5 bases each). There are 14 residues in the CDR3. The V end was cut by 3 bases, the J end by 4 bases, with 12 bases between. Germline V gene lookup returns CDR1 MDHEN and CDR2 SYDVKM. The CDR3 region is CASSFPGAGETQYF. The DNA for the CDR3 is TGTGCCAGCAGTTTTCCCGGGGCAGGAGAGACCCAGTACTTC.

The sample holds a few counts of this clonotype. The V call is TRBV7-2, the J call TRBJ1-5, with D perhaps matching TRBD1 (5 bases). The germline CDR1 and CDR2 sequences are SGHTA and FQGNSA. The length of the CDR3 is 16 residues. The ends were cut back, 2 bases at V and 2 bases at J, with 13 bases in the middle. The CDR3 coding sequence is TGTGCCAGCAGCTTACAGGGCCTCGTCGGCAATCAGCCCCAGCATTTT. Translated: CASSLQGLVGNQPQHF.

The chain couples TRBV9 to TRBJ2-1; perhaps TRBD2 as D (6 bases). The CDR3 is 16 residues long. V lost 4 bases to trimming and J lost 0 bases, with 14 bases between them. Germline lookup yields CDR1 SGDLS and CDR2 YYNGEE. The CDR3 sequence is CASSTHSGRSYNEQFF. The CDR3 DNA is TGTGCCAGCAGCACCCATAGCGGCCGCTCCTACAATGAGCAGTTCTTC.